One and the same sample provided the 3 T cell receptor beta chains below, sequenced in a study of long-term antiretroviral therapy in people with HIV. The authors ran the immunoSEQ assay, v3.0, at survey level. Produced via immunoSEQ multiplex PCR; TCRdb's table is partial and in-frame only. The sample has approximately 28,000 clones; more than 85% are singletons. The sequencing used unsorted PBMCs, collected 2 years after starting antiretroviral therapy. The receptors derive from a man in his fifties with HIV.

The sample holds one count of this clone. This rearrangement joins TRBV7-2 to TRBJ1-5; TRBD1 is a possible D gene (5 bases). CDR1 SGHTA and CDR2 FQGNSA come from the germline V gene. V lost 5 bases and J 4 bases, leaving 24 bases between the germline ends. This CDR3 has 18 residues. The CDR3 loop is CASSPRTGGVLANQPQHF. The CDR3 nucleotides read TGTGCCAGCAGCCCCAGAACAGGAGGGGTGCTTGCGAATCAGCCCCAGCATTTT. Complete variable domain (other parts from reference TRBV7-2 and TRBJ1-5): GAGVSQSPSNKVTEKGKDVELRCDPISGHTALYWYRQSLGQGLEFLIYFQGNSAPDKSGLPSDRFSAERTGGSVSTLTIQRTQQEDSAVYLCASSPRTGGVLANQPQHFGDGTRLSIL.

This chain links TRBV7-2 with TRBJ2-7, with D possibly TRBD2 on 5 matching bases. Germline-derived CDR1 and CDR2 are SGHTA and FQGNSA. The CDR3 totals 16 residues. Trimming stripped 1 base from V and 5 bases from J, with 18 bases between. For the CDR3, the DNA is TGTGCCAGCAGCTTAGAACCCCGGCCGGGGATAAACGAGCAGTACTTC. It encodes CASSLEPRPGINEQYF.

The gene calls are TRBV4-1 and TRBJ2-7, with D possibly TRBD2 on 6 matching bases. There are 16 residues in the CDR3. From germline, CDR1 is MGHRA and CDR2 YSYEKL. V lost 0 bases, J lost 4 bases, and 16 bases lay in between. CDR3 amino acids: CASSQDEASVGYEQYF. CDR3 nucleotide sequence: TGCGCCAGCAGCCAAGATGAGGCTAGCGTTGGGTACGAGCAGTACTTC.